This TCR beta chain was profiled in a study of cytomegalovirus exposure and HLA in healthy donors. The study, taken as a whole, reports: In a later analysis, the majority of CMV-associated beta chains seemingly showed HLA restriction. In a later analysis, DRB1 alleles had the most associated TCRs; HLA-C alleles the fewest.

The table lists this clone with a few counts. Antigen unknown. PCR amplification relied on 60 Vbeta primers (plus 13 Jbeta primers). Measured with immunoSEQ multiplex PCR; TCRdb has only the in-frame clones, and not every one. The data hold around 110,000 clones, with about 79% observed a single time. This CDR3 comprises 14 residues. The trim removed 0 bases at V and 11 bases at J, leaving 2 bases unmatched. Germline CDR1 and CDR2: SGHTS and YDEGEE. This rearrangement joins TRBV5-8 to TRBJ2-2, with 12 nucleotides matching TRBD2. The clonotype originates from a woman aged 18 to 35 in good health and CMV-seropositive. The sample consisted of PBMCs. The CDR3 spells CASSLELAGGELFF. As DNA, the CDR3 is TGTGCCAGCAGCTTGGAACTAGCGGGAGGCGAGCTGTTTTTT.